This T cell receptor beta chain was captured in a study of blood T cell repertoires in COVID-19 (dated by TCRdb to 2020 to 2022). For context, the study as a whole: Collaborator samples came from the United States, Italy and Spain and covered acute and convalescent phases of COVID-19. Samples were obtained from the ongoing ImmuneRACE study (first 160 participants) and from over 1,000 subjects provided by 6 global collaborators. The sample metadata nearly always contained a de-identified subject ID, COVID-19 status, age in years and sex. The material from the prospective study consisted of cDNA or gDNA derived from T cells, B-cell-depleted T cells, or PBMCs. Where available, HLA class I and class II types were taken from metadata supplied by the sample provider and were not determined by assay-based typing. The repertoires were released in a freely available public database intended as a resource for research on the immune response to SARS-CoV-2. The dataset comprised deeply sampled blood TCRbeta repertoires from subjects exposed to, actively infected with, or recovered from COVID-19. General study outcomes and caveats: Clinical and demographic metadata were provided uncurated, with the amount varying by source and participant.

The immunoSEQ Assay, a bias-controlled multiplex PCR, was used to amplify TCRbeta CDR3 regions from genomic DNA. The study's own analysis went as follows. Nucleated cell counts per sample were estimated from amplification of reference gene primers within the assay. Sequence reads were collapsed and filtered to measure the absolute abundance of every unique TCRbeta CDR3 rearrangement. Productive Simpson clonality was computed per sample as the square root of Simpson's diversity index over productive rearrangements. What TCRdb holds here is the immuneACCESS table cut down to in-frame rearrangements. Part of the clones is not present; checked against another copy, under half of the missing clones reflect an unresolved V gene, and the others are unexplained. The V and J calls and clone size come from that table; D and trimming were worked out from the DNA. A total of some 150,000 clones appear in this sample, 80% to 90% of them only once. The ten largest clones take up around 15% of the sample.

In regard to this clone: Its binding antigen is unknown. Per-base qualities were not stored, and no clone one base away is much larger.

Whole blood was collected in K2EDTA tubes by collaborating institutions according to the institutions' own protocols. Collaborator samples were shipped for TCRbeta analysis as frozen whole blood, isolated PBMCs, or DNA extracted from either sample type. The receptor comes from a woman between 35 and 50 years old with acute or convalescent COVID-19. The sequenced sample consisted of peripheral blood.

The bases read TGTGCCAGCAGCCAAGGGAGTCGTGAGCAGTTCTTC. Its translation is CASSQGSREQFF. The chain couples TRBV3-1 (or the pseudogene TRBV3-2) to TRBJ2-1; the D gene assignment is ambiguous. The CDR3 runs 12 residues from the cysteine to the phenylalanine. The kept DNA is CDR3 alone, 36 bases in frame from the first base. Per the germline V gene (reference sequence), LGHDT is the CDR1 and YNNKEL is the CDR2. Cut back by 1 base and 9 bases, the V and J ends lie 7 bases apart.